Sequencing of this T cell receptor beta chain was carried out in a study of response to subunit inactivated influenza vaccine. V was trimmed by 1 base and J by 0 bases, leaving 9 bases between them. CDR1 and CDR2 (germline): DFQATT, SNEGSKA (reference sequence). The CDR3 has 14 residues. Via MiXCR, TCRdb re-called the RT-PCR reads, giving one row per CDR3 protein. The sample includes 500,000 to 600,000 distinct CDR3 sequences, roughly 12% of them seen just once. The same sample was also studied in work on T cells expressing NK-cell markers. From that report: TCR beta cDNA was generated via 5'RACE template switching incorporating UMIs. The study drew TCR beta repertoires from sorted CD3+CD56+NKG2C+, CD3+CD56+NKG2C- and CD3+CD56-NKG2C+ T cells. The sequencing cohort of eight donors included seven HCMV-seropositive individuals and one seronegative individual. The authors restricted sorting to alpha-beta TCR T cells with an anti-gamma-delta TCR antibody in several experiments. Specificity for HCMV among expanded NKG2C+ T cell clones was not established.

The chain joins TRBV20-1 to TRBJ1-1; D may be TRBD1 (6 bases). Sequenced here: PBMCs from blood, sampled on the day of vaccination. The receptor was derived from a man aged 50-59 years who received an inactivated influenza vaccine. The CDR3 DNA reads as TGCAGTGCTAGAGCACAGGGTCTGAACACTGAAGCTTTCTTT. It yields the protein CSARAQGLNTEAFF.